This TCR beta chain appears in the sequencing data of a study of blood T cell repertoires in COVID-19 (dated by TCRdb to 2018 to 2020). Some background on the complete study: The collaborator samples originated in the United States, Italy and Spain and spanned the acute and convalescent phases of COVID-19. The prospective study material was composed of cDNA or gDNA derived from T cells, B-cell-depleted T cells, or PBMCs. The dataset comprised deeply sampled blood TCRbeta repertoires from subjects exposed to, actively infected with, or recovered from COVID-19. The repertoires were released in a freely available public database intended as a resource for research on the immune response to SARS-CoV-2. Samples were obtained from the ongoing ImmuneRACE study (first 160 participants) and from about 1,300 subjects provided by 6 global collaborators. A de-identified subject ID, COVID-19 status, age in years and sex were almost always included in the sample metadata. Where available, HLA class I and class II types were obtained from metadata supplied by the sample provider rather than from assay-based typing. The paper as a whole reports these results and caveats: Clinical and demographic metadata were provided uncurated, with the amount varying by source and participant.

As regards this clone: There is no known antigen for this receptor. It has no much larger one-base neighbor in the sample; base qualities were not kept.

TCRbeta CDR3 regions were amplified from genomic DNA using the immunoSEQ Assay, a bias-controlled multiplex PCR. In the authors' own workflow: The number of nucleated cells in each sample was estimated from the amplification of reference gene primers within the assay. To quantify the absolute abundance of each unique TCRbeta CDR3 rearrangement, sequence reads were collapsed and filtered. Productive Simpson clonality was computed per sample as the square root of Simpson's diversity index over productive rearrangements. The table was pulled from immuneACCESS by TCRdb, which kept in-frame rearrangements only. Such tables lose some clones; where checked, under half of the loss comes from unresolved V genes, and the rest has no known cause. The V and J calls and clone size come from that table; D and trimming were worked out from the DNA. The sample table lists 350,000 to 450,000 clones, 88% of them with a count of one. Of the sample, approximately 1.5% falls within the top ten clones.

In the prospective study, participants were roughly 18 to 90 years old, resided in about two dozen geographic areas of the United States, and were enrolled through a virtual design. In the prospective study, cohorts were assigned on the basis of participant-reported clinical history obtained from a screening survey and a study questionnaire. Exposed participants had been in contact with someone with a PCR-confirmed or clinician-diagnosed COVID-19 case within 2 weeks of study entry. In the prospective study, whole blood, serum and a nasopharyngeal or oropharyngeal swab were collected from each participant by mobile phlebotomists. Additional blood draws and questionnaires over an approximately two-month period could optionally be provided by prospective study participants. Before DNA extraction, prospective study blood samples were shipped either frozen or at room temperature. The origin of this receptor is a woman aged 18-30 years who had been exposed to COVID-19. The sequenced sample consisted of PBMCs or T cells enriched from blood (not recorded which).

The CDR3 protein sequence reads: CASSLQGINQPQHF. The nucleotides read TGTGCCAGCAGCCTTCAGGGTATCAATCAGCCCCAGCATTTT. The chain couples TRBV7-8 to TRBJ1-5; the best D guess is TRBD1, with 5 bases matching. CDR1 and CDR2 are drawn from the germline V gene: SGHVS, FQNEAQ. The CDR3 runs 14 residues from the cysteine to the phenylalanine. The sequence is cut down to CDR3 DNA, 42 bases in frame from base 1. V loses 5 bases of germline sequence and J loses 3 bases, and the interval between the two ends is 11 bases.